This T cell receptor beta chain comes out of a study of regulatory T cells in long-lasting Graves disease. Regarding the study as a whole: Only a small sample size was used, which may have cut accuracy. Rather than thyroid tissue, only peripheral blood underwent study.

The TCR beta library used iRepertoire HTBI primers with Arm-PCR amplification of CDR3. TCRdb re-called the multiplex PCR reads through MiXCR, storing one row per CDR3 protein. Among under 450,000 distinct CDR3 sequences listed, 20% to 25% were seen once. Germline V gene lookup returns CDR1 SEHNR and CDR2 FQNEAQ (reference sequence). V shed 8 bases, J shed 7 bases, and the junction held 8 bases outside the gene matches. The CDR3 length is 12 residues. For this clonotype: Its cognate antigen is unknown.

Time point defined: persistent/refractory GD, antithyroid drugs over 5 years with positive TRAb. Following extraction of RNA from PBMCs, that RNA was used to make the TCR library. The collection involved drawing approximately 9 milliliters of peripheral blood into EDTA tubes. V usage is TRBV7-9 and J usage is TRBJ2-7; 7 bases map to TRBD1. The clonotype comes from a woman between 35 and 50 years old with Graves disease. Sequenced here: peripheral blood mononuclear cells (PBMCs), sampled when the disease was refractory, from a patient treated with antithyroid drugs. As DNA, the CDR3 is TGTGCCAGCTCAGGGGGATCCGGGGAGCAGTACTTC. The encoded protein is CASSGGSGEQYF.